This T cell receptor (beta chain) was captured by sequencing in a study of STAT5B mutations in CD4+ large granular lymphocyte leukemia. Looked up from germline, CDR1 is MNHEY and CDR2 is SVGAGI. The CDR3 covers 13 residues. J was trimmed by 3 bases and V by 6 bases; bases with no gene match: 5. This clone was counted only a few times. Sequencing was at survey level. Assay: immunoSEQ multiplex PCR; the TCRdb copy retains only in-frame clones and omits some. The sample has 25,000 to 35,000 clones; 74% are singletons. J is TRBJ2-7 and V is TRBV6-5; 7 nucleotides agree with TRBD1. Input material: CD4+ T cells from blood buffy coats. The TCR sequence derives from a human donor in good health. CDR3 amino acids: CASSRDRSYEQYF. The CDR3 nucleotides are TGTGCCAGCAGCCGGGACAGAAGCTACGAGCAGTACTTC.